Listed here is a single T cell receptor (beta chain). These data originate in a study of blood T cells in healthy people across ages. A J-beta primer mix and a sample-barcoded 5' primer were used in a second PCR of roughly 6 to 11 cycles. Using its own MiXCR run on the 5' RACE reads, TCRdb lists one record per CDR3 protein. The sample lists just under 900,000 distinct CDR3 sequences, around 30% occurring once. Looked up from germline, CDR1 is SGDLS and CDR2 is YYNGEE. CDR3 length: 15 residues. V was clipped by 6 bases and J by 2 bases, with 16 bases between them. The sequence came from a woman aged 80 or over in good health. This sequence joins TRBV9 and TRBJ2-3; possibly TRBD2 for D (6 bases). Sequences were obtained from blood. The CDR3 DNA sequence: TGTGCCAGCAACCTACTGGCGGGGAACACAGATACGCAGTATTTT. Residues: CASNLLAGNTDTQYF.